This T cell receptor (beta chain) was documented in a study of CD8+ T cells in alopecia areata. Study background: The roughly 6-10-week-old female C3H/HeJ mice were given skin taken from roughly 6-13-month-old C3H/HeJ graft donors that had spontaneous alopecia.

Sorting of pooled cutaneous lymph node cells used CD4, CD8alpha, NKG2D, NKG2ACE and other markers. This CDR3 is built from 13 residues. Per germline, CDR1 NNHDY and CDR2 SYVADS. Reverse transcribed after extraction, RNA yielded cDNA as the sequencing template. Sequencing was performed with immunoSEQ multiplex PCR; in TCRdb, only in-frame clones are kept and a portion is missing. The sample was found to contain about 300,000 clones, and every one recurs. This clone was seen a few times. Gene names are mouse gene names. The CDR3 end lies 4 residues beyond the end of the read and is filled in from the germline J gene.

The receptor's source is a C3H/HeJ mouse with alopecia areata. MHC haplotype here: H2-k. The chain is built from TRBV13-3 and TRBJ2-7; 11 bases agree with TRBD2. Sequenced sample: CD4+ T cells sorted from a lymph node. The CDR3 reads CASSLGLGDEQYF. Partial CDR3 DNA: TGTGCCAGCAGTCTGGGACTGGGGGAT.